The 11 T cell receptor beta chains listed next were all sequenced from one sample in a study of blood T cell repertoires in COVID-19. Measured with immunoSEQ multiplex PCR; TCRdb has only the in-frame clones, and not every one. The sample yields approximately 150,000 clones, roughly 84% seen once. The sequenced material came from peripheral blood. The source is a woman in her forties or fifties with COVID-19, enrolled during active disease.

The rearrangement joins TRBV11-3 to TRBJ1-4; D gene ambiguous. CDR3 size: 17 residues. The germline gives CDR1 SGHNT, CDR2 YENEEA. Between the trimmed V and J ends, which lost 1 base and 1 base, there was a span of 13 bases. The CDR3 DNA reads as TGTGCCAGCAGCTTAGGAATTTGGAACAGAACTAATGAAAAACTGTTTTTT. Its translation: CASSLGIWNRTNEKLFF.

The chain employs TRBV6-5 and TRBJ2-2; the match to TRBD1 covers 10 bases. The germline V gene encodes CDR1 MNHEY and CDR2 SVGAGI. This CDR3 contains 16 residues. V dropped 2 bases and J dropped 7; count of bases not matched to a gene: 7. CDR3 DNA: TGTGCCAGCAGTTACGGGGGACAGGGGAACGGCGGGGAGCTGTTTTTT. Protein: CASSYGGQGNGGELFF.

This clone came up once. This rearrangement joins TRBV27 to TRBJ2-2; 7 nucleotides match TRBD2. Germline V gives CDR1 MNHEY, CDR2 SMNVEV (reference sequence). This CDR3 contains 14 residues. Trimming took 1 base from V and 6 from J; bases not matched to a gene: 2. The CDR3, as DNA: TGTGCCAGCAGTTTATTTGGGGGGGCCGGGGAGCTGTTTTTT. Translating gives CASSLFGGAGELFF.

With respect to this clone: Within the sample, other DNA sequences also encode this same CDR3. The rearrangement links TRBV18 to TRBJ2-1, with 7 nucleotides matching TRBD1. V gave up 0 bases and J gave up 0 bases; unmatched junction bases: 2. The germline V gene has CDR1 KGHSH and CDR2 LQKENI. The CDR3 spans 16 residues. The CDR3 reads CASSPPGQSSYNEQFF. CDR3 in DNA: TGTGCCAGCTCACCACCGGGACAGAGCTCCTACAATGAGCAGTTCTTC.

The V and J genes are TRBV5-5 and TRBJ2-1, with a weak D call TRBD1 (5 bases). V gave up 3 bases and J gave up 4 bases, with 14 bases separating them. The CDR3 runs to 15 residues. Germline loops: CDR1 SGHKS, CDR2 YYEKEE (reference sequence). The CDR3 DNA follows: TGTGCCAGCAGCTCGGACACGGAGACTTACAATGAGCAGTTCTTC. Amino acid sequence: CASSSDTETYNEQFF.

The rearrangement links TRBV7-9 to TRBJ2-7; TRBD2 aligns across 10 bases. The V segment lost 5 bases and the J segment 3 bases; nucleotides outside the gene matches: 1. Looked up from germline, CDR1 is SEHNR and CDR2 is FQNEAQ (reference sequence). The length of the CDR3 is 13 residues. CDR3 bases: TGTGCCAGCAGCCGGACTAGCGGCTACGAGCAGTACTTC. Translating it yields CASSRTSGYEQYF.

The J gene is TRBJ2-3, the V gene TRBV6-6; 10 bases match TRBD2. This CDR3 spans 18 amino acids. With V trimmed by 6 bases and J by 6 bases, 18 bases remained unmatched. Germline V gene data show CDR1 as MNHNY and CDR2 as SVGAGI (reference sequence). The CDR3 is CASSRQGVSGGARDTQYF. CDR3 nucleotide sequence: TGTGCCAGCAGCCGACAGGGTGTCAGCGGGGGGGCGAGGGATACGCAGTATTTT.

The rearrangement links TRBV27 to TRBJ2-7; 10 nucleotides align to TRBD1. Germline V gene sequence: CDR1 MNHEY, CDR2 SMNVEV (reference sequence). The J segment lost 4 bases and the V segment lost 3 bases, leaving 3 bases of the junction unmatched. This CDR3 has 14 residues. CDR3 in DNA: TGTGCCAGCAGTTTCGACAGGGGGCCATACGAGCAGTACTTC. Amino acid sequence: CASSFDRGPYEQYF.

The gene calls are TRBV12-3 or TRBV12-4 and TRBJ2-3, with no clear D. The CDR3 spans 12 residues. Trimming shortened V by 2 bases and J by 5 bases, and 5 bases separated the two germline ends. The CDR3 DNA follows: TGTGCCAGCAGTTTAATTATAGATACGCAGTATTTT. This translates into CASSLIIDTQYF.

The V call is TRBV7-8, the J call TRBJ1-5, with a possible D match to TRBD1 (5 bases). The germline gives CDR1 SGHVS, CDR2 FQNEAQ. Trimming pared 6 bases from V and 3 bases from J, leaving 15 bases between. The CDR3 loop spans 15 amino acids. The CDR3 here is CASSPAGWLNQPQHF. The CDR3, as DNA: TGTGCCAGCAGTCCTGCAGGGTGGCTCAATCAGCCCCAGCATTTT.

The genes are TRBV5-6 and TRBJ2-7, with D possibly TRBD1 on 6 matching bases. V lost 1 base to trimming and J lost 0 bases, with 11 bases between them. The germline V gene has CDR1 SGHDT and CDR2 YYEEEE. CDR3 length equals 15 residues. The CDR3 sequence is CASSLQQGSSYEQYF. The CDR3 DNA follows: TGTGCCAGCAGCTTGCAACAGGGAAGCTCCTACGAGCAGTACTTC.